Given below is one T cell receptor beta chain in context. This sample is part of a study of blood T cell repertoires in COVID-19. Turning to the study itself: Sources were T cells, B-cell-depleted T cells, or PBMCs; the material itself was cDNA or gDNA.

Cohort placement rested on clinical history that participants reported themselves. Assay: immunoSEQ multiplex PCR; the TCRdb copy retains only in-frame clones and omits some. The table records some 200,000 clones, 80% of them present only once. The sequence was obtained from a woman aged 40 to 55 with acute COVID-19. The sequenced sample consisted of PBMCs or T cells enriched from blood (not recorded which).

The CDR3 here is CSVQGAGNEKLFF. DNA of the CDR3: TGCAGCGTCCAGGGGGCGGGTAATGAAAAACTGTTTTTT. The chain joins TRBV29-1 to TRBJ1-4; 8 bases agree with TRBD1. Unmatched junction bases numbered 4, after V lost 6 bases and J lost 4 bases. The length of the CDR3 is 13 residues. CDR1 and CDR2 (germline): SQVTM, ANQGSEA. Based on the CDR3 plus reference TRBV29-1 and TRBJ1-4, the full variable domain is SAVISQKPSRDICQRGTSLTIQCQVDSQVTMMFWYRQQPGQSLTLIATANQGSEATYESGFVIDKFPISRPNLTFSTLTVSNMSPEDSSIYLCSVQGAGNEKLFFGSGTQLSVL.